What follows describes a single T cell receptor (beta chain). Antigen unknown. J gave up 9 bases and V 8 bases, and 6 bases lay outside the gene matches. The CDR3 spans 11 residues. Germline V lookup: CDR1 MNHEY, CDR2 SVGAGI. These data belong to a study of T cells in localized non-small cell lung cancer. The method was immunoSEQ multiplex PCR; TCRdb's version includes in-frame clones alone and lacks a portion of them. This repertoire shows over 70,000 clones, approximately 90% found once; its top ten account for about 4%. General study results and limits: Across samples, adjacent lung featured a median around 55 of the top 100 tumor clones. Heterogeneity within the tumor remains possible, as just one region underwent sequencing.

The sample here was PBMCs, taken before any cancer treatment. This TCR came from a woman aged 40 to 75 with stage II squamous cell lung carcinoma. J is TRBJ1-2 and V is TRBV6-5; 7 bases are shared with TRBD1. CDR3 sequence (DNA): TGTGCCAGCGGAGGGGGCGGGAGCTACACCTTC. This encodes CASGGGGSYTF.